The rows below give T cell receptor beta chains drawn from one sample of a study of metastatic and nonmetastatic thyroid tumors. Using MiXCR, TCRdb reanalyzed the PCR reads. The sample has roughly 20,000 clones; roughly 38% are singletons. Sequencing was performed on tumor tissue. The receptors stem from a female donor with papillary thyroid cancer or a benign thyroid nodule (not recorded which). Some clones in this sample may be carry-over from other donors' samples. The CDR3 runs from the conserved cysteine through the conserved F or W. D genes are given only for firm matches. Rows may omit the clone size; those that give it use once, few, many or a size class.

size,length,D,J,V,CDR3,DNA
NA,15,TRBD1,TRBJ2-2,TRBV6-4,CASSVGTGGTGELFF,TGTGCCAGCAGTGTTGGGACAGGGGGCACCGGGGAGCTGTTTTTT
NA,15,TRBD1,TRBJ2-7,TRBV27,CASSDRDRGRKEQYF,TGTGCCAGCAGCGACCGGGACAGGGGGCGGAAAGAGCAGTACTTC
NA,12,NA,TRBJ1-2,TRBV12-3/TRBV12-4,CASSRTVSGYTF,TGTGCCAGCAGTCGGACGGTCTCGGGCTACACCTTC
few,12,NA,TRBJ2-7,TRBV27,CASSLSGTEQYF,TGTGCCAGCAGTTTATCCGGGACCGAGCAGTACTTC
NA,11,TRBD1,TRBJ1-2,TRBV6-5,CASVQGYGYTF,TGTGCCAGCGTACAGGGGTATGGCTACACCTTC
NA,12,TRBD1,TRBJ1-6,TRBV2,CAGQGAGSPLHF,TGTGCCGGACAGGGGGCTGGCTCACCCCTCCACTTT
few,13,NA,TRBJ2-7,TRBV6-2/TRBV6-3,CASSYGNYYEQYF,TGTGCCAGCAGTTACGGGAACTACTACGAGCAGTACTTC
NA,12,NA,TRBJ1-2,TRBV12-3/TRBV12-4,CASSFQLRGYTF,TGTGCCAGCAGTTTCCAGTTACGTGGCTACACCTTC
NA,13,NA,TRBJ1-2,TRBV3-1,CASRHRDNYGYTF,TGTGCCAGCAGACACAGGGATAACTATGGCTACACCTTC
NA,15,TRBD2,TRBJ2-7,TRBV2,CASKGLAGDPYEQYF,TGTGCCAGCAAGGGACTAGCGGGAGATCCGTACGAGCAGTACTTC
NA,14,NA,TRBJ2-7,TRBV30,CAWSVAGTAYEQYF,TGTGCCTGGAGTGTAGCAGGGACCGCCTACGAGCAGTACTTC
few,14,NA,TRBJ2-2,TRBV5-1,CASSLGANTGELFF,TGCGCCAGCAGCTTGGGAGCGAACACCGGGGAGCTGTTTTTT
NA,13,NA,TRBJ1-1,TRBV24-1,CATSDWKGHEAFF,TGTGCCACCAGTGATTGGAAAGGACATGAAGCTTTCTTT
NA,11,NA,TRBJ1-1,TRBV5-1,CASSLNTEAFF,TGCGCCAGCAGCCTAAACACTGAAGCTTTCTTT
few,13,NA,TRBJ1-3,TRBV12-3/TRBV12-4,CASSRPGGNTIYF,TGTGCCAGCAGCCGTCCGGGGGGAAACACCATATATTTT
NA,14,NA,TRBJ2-7,TRBV7-8,CASNPEAGVVEQYF,TGTGCCAGCAACCCTGAGGCAGGGGTGGTGGAGCAGTACTTC
NA,13,NA,TRBJ2-3,TRBV20-1,CSARDQRTLTQYF,TGCAGTGCTAGAGACCAGAGGACCCTTACGCAGTATTTT
NA,18,TRBD1,TRBJ2-3,TRBV28,CASSLRGLGGGFTDTQYF,TGTGCCAGCAGTTTAAGGGGGCTGGGCGGAGGATTCACAGATACGCAGTATTTT